Below, 27 T cell receptor beta chains from the same sample are listed, as sequenced in a study of blood T cells in healthy people across ages. A second PCR of 7 to 11 cycles used a sample-barcoded 5' primer and a J-beta primer mix. TCRdb passed the 5' RACE reads through MiXCR, listing each CDR3 protein once. The top ten clones hold around 3% of a sample with 750,000 to 950,000 distinct CDR3 sequences, around a quarter of them seen once. The data were also submitted as part of a second study, on T cells of mothers and their children.

The sample consisted of blood. The receptors derive from a boy under 18 in good health.

This clonotype occurred a few times. The chain recombines TRBV6-5 with TRBJ1-2; D gene ambiguous. The germline V gene encodes CDR1 MNHEY and CDR2 SVGAGI. CDR3 length: 16 residues. Trimming pared 2 bases from V and 0 bases from J, leaving 13 bases between. This chain's CDR3 is CASSYDPPRTNYGYTF. CDR3 bases: TGTGCCAGCAGTTACGACCCTCCCAGGACTAACTATGGCTACACCTTC.

The gene calls are TRBV5-1 and TRBJ2-7; 8 bases fit TRBD1. This CDR3 has 16 residues. Germline assignment: CDR1 SGHRS and CDR2 YFSETQ. V was clipped by 1 base and J by 2 bases; unmatched bases: 8. CDR3 DNA: TGCGCCAGCAGCTTGAGACCAGGGGGCCTGACCTACGAGCAGTACTTC. This sequence encodes CASSLRPGGLTYEQYF.

This clonotype was recorded a few times. The gene calls are TRBV5-5 and TRBJ2-7; 7 bases align to TRBD2. Trimming took 0 bases from V and 2 from J; bases not matched to a gene: 2. CDR1 and CDR2 (germline): SGHKS, YYEKEE (reference sequence). CDR3 length: 14 residues. In DNA form, the CDR3 reads TGTGCCAGCAGCTTGGCACGGGGGGCCTACGAGCAGTACTTC. Translation: CASSLARGAYEQYF.

The rearrangement links TRBV5-6 to TRBJ2-5; TRBD1 aligns across 7 bases. The CDR3 totals 14 residues. CDR1 is SGHDT, CDR2 YYEEEE, per germline. After removal of 1 base from V and 5 bases from J, the junction contained 5 bases not matched to a gene. CDR3 bases: TGTGCCAGCAGCTTGAGGCAGGGGGTGGAGACCCAGTACTTC. Translation: CASSLRQGVETQYF.

This rearrangement joins TRBV29-1 to TRBJ1-4; D uncertain. The CDR3 is made up of 12 amino acids. V shed 4 bases and J shed 8 bases, with 11 bases lying between them. Germline CDR1 is SQVTM and CDR2 is ANQGSEA. The chain's CDR3 is CSVGAGDEKLFF. The CDR3 DNA reads as TGCAGCGTTGGGGCGGGAGACGAAAAACTGTTTTTT.

CDR3 coding DNA: TGCGCCAGCAGTCCTACAGGATTTGTACCGGCTATGGGCTACACCTTC. Translating gives CASSPTGFVPAMGYTF. The genes are TRBV10-2 and TRBJ1-2, with a possible D match to TRBD1 (5 bases). The CDR3 consists of 16 residues. V gave up 5 bases and J gave up 8 bases, with 24 bases separating them. Germline CDR1 reads WSHSY; CDR2 reads SAAADI.

A few counts support this clonotype. The chain combines TRBV6-1 with TRBJ2-3; the match to TRBD1 covers 8 bases. CDR1 MNHNS and CDR2 SASEGT come from the germline V gene. The V and J ends lost 6 bases and 2 bases, in that order; junction bases with no gene match: 4. The CDR3 has 14 residues. CDR3 in DNA: TGTGCCAGCAGCAGGGGGCTTCCCACAGATACGCAGTATTTT. It codes for CASSRGLPTDTQYF.

The chain is built from TRBV10-3 and TRBJ1-2; 9 nucleotides line up with TRBD1. Germline trimming cut 4 bases from V and 8 bases from J; bases unmatched to any gene: 8. Germline assignment: CDR1 ENHRY and CDR2 SYGVKD. This CDR3 comprises 14 residues. The DNA of the CDR3 is TGTGCCATCAGTGCAGGGACAGGGACTCGGGGCTACACCTTC. Its translation: CAISAGTGTRGYTF.

This chain uses TRBV28 with TRBJ2-5; 7 bases line up with TRBD1. Trimming took 8 bases from V and 0 from J; bases not matched to a gene: 6. Germline CDR1 is MDHEN and CDR2 is SYDVKM. This CDR3 has 14 residues. The chain's CDR3 is CASSSGTDQETQYF. CDR3 DNA sequence: TGTGCCAGCTCATCAGGGACAGACCAAGAGACCCAGTACTTC.

The V gene is TRBV6-1, the J gene TRBJ1-1; D is undetermined. The V gene lost 6 bases and the J gene lost 0 bases, with 17 bases spanning the gap. Germline values: CDR1 MNHNS, CDR2 SASEGT. The CDR3 totals 16 residues. The CDR3 protein is CASREPYPQMNTEAFF. For the CDR3, the DNA is TGTGCCAGCAGGGAACCGTATCCGCAGATGAACACTGAAGCTTTCTTT.

The table lists this clonotype with a few counts. In nucleotides, the CDR3 is TGTGCCAGCTCACCTCAGGAGCCTAATGAAAAACTGTTTTTT. Translation gives CASSPQEPNEKLFF. The V call is TRBV18, the J call TRBJ1-4; D remains unclear. V gave up 3 bases and J gave up 3 bases, with 8 bases separating them. This CDR3 contains 14 residues. CDR1 and CDR2 from the germline V gene are KGHSH and LQKENI.

The V and J genes are TRBV12-3 or TRBV12-4 and TRBJ2-2; D call uncertain. Trimming shortened V by 6 bases and J by 2 bases, and 16 bases separated the two germline ends. The CDR3 contains 16 residues. This chain's CDR3 is CASSPSVGSNTGELFF. The DNA for the CDR3 is TGTGCCAGCAGCCCATCAGTAGGATCCAACACCGGGGAGCTGTTTTTT.

Only one count was recorded for this clonotype. An end of the junction does not agree with germline; a read error may underlie this. The V call is TRBV7-9, the J call TRBJ2-5; TRBD1 aligns across 9 bases. The CDR3 is 16 amino acids. Per the germline V gene, CDR1 is SEHNR and CDR2 is FQNEAQ (reference sequence). The CDR3 is CASSLASGQGLRSHYF. CDR3 DNA sequence: TGTGCCAGCAGCTTAGCGTCGGGACAGGGTCTGAGGTCCCACTACTTC.

This clonotype appeared a few times. V and J are TRBV10-3 and TRBJ1-1; no clear D. The germline CDR1 and CDR2 sequences are ENHRY and SYGVKD. V lost 9 bases and J 1 base, leaving 3 bases between the germline ends. This CDR3 spans 10 amino acids. CDR3 region: CAIGNTEAFF. The CDR3 DNA sequence: TGTGCCATAGGGAACACTGAAGCTTTCTTT.

The chain recombines TRBV5-6 with TRBJ1-6; tentative D call: TRBD1 (5 bases). V dropped 4 bases and J dropped 7 bases, with 15 bases sitting between them. Germline loops: CDR1 SGHDT, CDR2 YYEEEE. The CDR3 sequence is 15 residues long. CDR3 sequence reads: CASSPSRGRNSPLHF. Written as DNA, the CDR3 is TGTGCCAGCAGCCCATCCCGGGGACGAAATTCACCCCTCCACTTT.

The rearrangement links TRBV29-1 to TRBJ2-1; the D gene is possibly TRBD1 (5 bases). Germline assignment: CDR1 SQVTM and CDR2 ANQGSEA. V was clipped by 5 bases and J by 7 bases, with 6 bases between them. The length of the CDR3 is 10 residues. For the CDR3, the DNA is TGCAGCGTTAAGGGGAATGAGCAGTTCTTC. It is translated as CSVKGNEQFF.

The rearrangement uses TRBV6-5 and TRBJ2-4, with D unresolved. Trimming shortened V by 8 bases and J by 3 bases, and 14 bases separated the two germline ends. The CDR3 is 14 amino acids. Germline lookup yields CDR1 MNHEY and CDR2 SVGAGI. The CDR3 DNA reads TGTGCCAGCGGCCCACCGTGGGGCAAAAACATTCAGTACTTC. It is translated as CASGPPWGKNIQYF.

V usage is TRBV18 and J usage is TRBJ2-4, with D possibly being TRBD1 (5 bases). V dropped 2 bases and J dropped 4 bases, with 12 bases sitting between them. CDR1 and CDR2 from the germline V gene are KGHSH and LQKENI. This CDR3 spans 15 amino acids. For the CDR3, the DNA is TGTGCCAGCTCACCAAACAGCAGGGCTAAAAACATTCAGTACTTC. This sequence encodes CASSPNSRAKNIQYF.

The chain has TRBV19 and TRBJ2-1; TRBD1 aligns across 12 bases. The CDR3 runs 15 residues. V lost 2 bases and J lost 8; bases outside the gene matches: 4. Germline values: CDR1 LNHDA, CDR2 SQIVND (reference sequence). The CDR3 loop reads CASSIRGTGGDEQFF. Written as DNA, the CDR3 is TGTGCCAGTAGTATACGTGGGACAGGGGGCGATGAGCAGTTCTTC.

The chain employs TRBV28 and TRBJ1-1; D gene uncertain. Trimming took 2 bases from V and 0 from J, leaving 16 bases between them. This CDR3 has 17 amino acids. Germline V CDR1 and CDR2: MDHEN, SYDVKM. The CDR3 protein is CASSLNPLAVMNTEAFF. CDR3 bases: TGTGCCAGCAGTTTAAACCCCTTGGCAGTCATGAACACTGAAGCTTTCTTT.

This clonotype was seen more than once but under ten times. V gene TRBV6-5 combines with J gene TRBJ2-1, with D perhaps TRBD2 (6 bases). Trimming shortened V by 4 bases and J by 10 bases, and 14 bases separated the two germline ends. Germline V lookup: CDR1 MNHEY, CDR2 SVGAGI. CDR3 size: 13 residues. The CDR3, as DNA: TGTGCCAGCAGTTGGGGCGCGGCGGGGGAGCAGTTCTTC. Protein product: CASSWGAAGEQFF.

The rearrangement links TRBV20-1 to TRBJ2-4; D may correspond to TRBD1 or TRBD2 (5 bases each). Germline V gene sequence: CDR1 DFQATT, CDR2 SNEGSKA (reference sequence). Deletions cut 3 bases from V and 8 bases from J, with 20 bases between. This CDR3 is 15 amino acids long. CDR3 nucleotide sequence: TGCAGTGCTAGTGCGGTTAGTGGGGGTTCGGACATTCAGTACTTC. It translates to CSASAVSGGSDIQYF.

The J gene is TRBJ2-1, the V gene TRBV5-1; tentatively, D is TRBD1 (5 bases). The DNA end is a closer match to TRBJ2-7, so the J assignment may be wrong. Germline V lookup: CDR1 SGHRS, CDR2 YFSETQ. The length of the CDR3 is 14 residues. CDR3 in DNA: TGCGCCAGCAGCCCCTTACAGGAATCCTACGAGCAGTACTTC. Protein: CASSPLQESYEQYF.

Notes on this clonotype: A junction boundary mismatches the germline segment, possibly from a read error. This sequence joins TRBV24-1 and TRBJ1-4; D gene ambiguous. Per the germline V gene, CDR1 is KGHDR and CDR2 is SFDVKD. The CDR3 is made up of 13 amino acids. The chain's CDR3 is CATSGRSNEKLFF. The CDR3 DNA reads TGTGCCACCAGTGGCAGATCAAATGAAAAATTGTTTTTT.

This clonotype turned up a few times. One end of the junction is discordant with germline, which a read error may explain. V and J are TRBV12-3 or TRBV12-4 and TRBJ1-6, with a weak D call TRBD1 (5 bases). The CDR3 has 16 residues. The CDR3 DNA reads as TGTGCCAGCAGTCCTCTCGGGACCCCTCGGAATTCACCCCCCCACTTT. Protein: CASSPLGTPRNSPPHF.

This sequence joins TRBV10-3 and TRBJ2-5; TRBD1 agrees at 8 bases. Germline lookup yields CDR1 ENHRY and CDR2 SYGVKD. J lost 5 bases, V lost 8 bases, and 16 bases had no gene match. CDR3 length: 16 amino acids. CDR3: CAIRRGTGAFLETQYF. The CDR3 DNA follows: TGTGCCATCCGTAGGGGGACAGGAGCCTTTTTGGAGACCCAGTACTTC.

This chain uses TRBV6-6 with TRBJ1-4; TRBD1 matches 8 bases. This CDR3 region has 14 residues. The germline CDR1 and CDR2 sequences are MNHNY and SVGAGI (reference sequence). The J segment lost 8 bases and the V segment lost 6 bases, leaving 8 bases of the junction unmatched. The CDR3 reads CASRPGGASEKLFF. DNA of the CDR3: TGTGCCAGCAGACCAGGGGGCGCGAGCGAAAAACTGTTTTTT.